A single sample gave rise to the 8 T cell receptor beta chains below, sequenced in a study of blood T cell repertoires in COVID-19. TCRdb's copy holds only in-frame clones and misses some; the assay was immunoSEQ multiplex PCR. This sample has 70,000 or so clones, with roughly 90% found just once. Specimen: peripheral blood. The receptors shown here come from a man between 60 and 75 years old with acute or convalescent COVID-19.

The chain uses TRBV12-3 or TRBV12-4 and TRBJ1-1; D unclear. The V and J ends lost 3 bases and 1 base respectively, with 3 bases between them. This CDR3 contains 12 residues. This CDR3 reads CASSFGNTEAFF. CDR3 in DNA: TGTGCCAGCAGTTTCGGGAACACTGAAGCTTTCTTT.

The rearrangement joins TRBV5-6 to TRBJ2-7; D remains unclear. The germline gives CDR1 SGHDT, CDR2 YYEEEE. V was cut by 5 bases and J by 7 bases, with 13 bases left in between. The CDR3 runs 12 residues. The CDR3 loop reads CASSIYPWEQYF. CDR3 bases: TGTGCCAGCAGTATCTACCCCTGGGAGCAGTACTTC.

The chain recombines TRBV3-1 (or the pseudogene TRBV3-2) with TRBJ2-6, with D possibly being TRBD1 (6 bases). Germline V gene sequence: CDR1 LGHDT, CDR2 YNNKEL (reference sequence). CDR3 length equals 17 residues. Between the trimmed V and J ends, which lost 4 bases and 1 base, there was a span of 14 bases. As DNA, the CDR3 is TGTGCCAGCAGCCCATCAGGGGTTGGGTCTGGGGCCAACGTCCTGACTTTC. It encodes CASSPSGVGSGANVLTF.

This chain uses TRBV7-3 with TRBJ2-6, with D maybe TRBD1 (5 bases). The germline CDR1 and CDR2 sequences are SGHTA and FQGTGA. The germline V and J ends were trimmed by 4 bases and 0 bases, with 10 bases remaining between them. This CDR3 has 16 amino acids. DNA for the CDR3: TGTGCCAGCAGCTCCTACAGGAGCTCTGGGGCCAACGTCCTGACTTTC. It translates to CASSSYRSSGANVLTF.

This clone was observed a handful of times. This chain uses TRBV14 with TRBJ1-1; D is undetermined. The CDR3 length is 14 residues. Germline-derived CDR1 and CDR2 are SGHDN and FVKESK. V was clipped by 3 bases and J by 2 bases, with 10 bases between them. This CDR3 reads CASSQTTRNTEAFF. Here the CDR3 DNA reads TGTGCCAGCAGCCAGACGACTCGAAACACTGAAGCTTTCTTT.

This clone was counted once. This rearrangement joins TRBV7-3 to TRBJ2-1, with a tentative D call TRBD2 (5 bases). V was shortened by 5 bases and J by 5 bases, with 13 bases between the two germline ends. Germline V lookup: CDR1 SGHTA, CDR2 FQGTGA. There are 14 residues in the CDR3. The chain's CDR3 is CASSPPGLNNEQFF. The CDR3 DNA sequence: TGTGCCAGCAGCCCCCCTGGACTCAACAATGAGCAGTTCTTC.

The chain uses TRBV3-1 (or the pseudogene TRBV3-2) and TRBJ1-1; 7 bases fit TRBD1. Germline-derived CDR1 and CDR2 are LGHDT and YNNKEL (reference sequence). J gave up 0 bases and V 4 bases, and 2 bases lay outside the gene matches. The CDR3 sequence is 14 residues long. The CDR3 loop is CASSRTGLNTEAFF. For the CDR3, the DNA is TGTGCCAGCAGCCGGACAGGCTTGAACACTGAAGCTTTCTTT.

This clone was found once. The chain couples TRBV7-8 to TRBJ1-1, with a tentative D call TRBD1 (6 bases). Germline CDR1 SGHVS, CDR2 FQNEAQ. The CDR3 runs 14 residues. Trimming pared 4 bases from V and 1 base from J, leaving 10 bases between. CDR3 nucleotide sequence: TGTGCCAGCAGCTATCAGGGGTCGAACACTGAAGCTTTCTTT. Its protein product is CASSYQGSNTEAFF. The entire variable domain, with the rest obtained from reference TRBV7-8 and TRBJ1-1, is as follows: GAGVSQSPRYKVAKRGQDVALRCDPISGHVSLFWYQQALGQGPEFLTYFQNEAQLDKSGLPSDRFFAERPEGSVSTLKIQRTQQEDSAVYLCASSYQGSNTEAFFGQGTRLTVV.